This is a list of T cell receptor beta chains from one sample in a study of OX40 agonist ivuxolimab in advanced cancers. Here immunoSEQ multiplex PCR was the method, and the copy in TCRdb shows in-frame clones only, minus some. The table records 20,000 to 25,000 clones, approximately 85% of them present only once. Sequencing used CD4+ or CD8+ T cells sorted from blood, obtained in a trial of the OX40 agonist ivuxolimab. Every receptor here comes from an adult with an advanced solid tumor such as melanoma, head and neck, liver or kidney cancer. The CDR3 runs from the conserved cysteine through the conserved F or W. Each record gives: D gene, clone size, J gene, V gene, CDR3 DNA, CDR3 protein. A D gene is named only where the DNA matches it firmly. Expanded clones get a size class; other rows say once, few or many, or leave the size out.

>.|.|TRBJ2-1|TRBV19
TGTGCCAGTAGTATTGGGGCAGGGGGGAATGAGCAGTTCTTC
CASSIGAGGNEQFF
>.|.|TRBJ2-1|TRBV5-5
TGTGCCAGCAGCCCTTGGGGGAGTTACAATGAGCAGTTCTTC
CASSPWGSYNEQFF
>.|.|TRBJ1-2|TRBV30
TGTGCCTGGAGTGTAGGAGGTAGTTTAAAGGGCTACACCTTC
CAWSVGGSLKGYTF
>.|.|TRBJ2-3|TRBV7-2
TGTGCCAGCAGCTTAGATGGGCTACGCACAGATACGCAGTATTTT
CASSLDGLRTDTQYF
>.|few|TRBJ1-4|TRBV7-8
TGTGCCAGCAGCGCATGGGACACCTCTAATGAAAAACTGTTTTTT
CASSAWDTSNEKLFF
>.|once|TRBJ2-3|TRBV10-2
TGCGCCAGCAGTGCGATTTCTAGCACAGATACGCAGTATTTT
CASSAISSTDTQYF
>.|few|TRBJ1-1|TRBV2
TGTGCCAGCAGTGGCGACGACCGGAACACTGAAGCTTTCTTT
CASSGDDRNTEAFF
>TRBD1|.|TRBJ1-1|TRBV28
TGTGCCAGCAGTTCGGGACAGGTGAACACTGAAGCTTTCTTT
CASSSGQVNTEAFF
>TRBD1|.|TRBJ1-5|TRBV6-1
TGTGCCAGCAGCAAGACAGGGGGAGGACAGCCCCAGCATTTT
CASSKTGGGQPQHF
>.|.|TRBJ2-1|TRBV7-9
TGTGCCAGCAGCGGTCCTTGGCTCAATGAGCAGTTCTTC
CASSGPWLNEQFF
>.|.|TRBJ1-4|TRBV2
TGTGCCAGCAGTGAGGCAGCTGCAACTAATGAAAAACTGTTTTTT
CASSEAAATNEKLFF
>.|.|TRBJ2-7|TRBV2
TGTGCCAGCAGCATGACAGAAAGCTCCTACGAGCAGTACTTC
CASSMTESSYEQYF
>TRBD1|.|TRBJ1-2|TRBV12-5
TGTGCTAGTGGTCCGGGGACAGCCTATGGCTACACCTTC
CASGPGTAYGYTF
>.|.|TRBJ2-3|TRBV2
TGTGCCAGCACCCGAGGGGCTACCAGGGACGATACGCAGTATTTT
CASTRGATRDDTQYF
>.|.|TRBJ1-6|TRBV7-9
TGTGCCAGCACCCGGGGGATGTATAATTCACCCCTCCACTTT
CASTRGMYNSPLHF
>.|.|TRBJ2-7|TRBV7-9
TGTGCCAGCAGCTTAGGGGACATAGGCTACGAGCAGTACTTC
CASSLGDIGYEQYF
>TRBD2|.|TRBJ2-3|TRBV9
TGTGCCAGCAGCGTAGTAACTAGCGGTCGGAGAGATACGCAGTATTTT
CASSVVTSGRRDTQYF
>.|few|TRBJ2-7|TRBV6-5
TGTGCCAGCAGTTACTCGAGGTCCTACGAGCAGTACTTC
CASSYSRSYEQYF
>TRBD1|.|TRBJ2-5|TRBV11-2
TGTGCCAGCACCACGAGGGACAGTCAAGAGACCCAGTACTTC
CASTTRDSQETQYF
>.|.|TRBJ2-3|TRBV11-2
TGTGCCAGCAGCCCCAAGGTAGGGGCAGCCAGCACAGATACGCAGTATTTT
CASSPKVGAASTDTQYF
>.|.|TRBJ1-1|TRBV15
TGTGCCACTAGACAGGCCTTGAACACTGAAGCTTTCTTT
CATRQALNTEAFF
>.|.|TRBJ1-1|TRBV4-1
TGCGCCAGCAGCCAAGCGGACATAGCGAACACTGAAGCTTTCTTT
CASSQADIANTEAFF
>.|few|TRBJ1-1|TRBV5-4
TGTGCCAGCAGTCAGGCGGGGTCCGATGAAGCTTTCTTT
CASSQAGSDEAFF